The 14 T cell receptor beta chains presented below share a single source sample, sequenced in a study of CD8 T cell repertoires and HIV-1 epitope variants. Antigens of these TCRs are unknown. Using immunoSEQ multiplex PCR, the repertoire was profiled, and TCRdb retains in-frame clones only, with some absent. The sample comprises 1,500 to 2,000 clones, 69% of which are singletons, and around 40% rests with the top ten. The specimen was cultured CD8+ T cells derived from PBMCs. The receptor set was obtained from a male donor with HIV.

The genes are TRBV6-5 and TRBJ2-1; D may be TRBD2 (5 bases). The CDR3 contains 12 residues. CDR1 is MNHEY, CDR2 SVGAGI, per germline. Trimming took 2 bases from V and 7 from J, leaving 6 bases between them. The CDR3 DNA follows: TGTGCCAGCAGTTACACGGGGAATGAGCAGTTCTTC. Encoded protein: CASSYTGNEQFF.

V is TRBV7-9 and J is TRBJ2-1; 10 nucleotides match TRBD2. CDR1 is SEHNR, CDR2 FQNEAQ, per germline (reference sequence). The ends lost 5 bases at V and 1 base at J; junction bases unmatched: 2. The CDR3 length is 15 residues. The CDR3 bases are TGTGCCAGCAGCGGGACTAGCGAGTCCTACAATGAGCAGTTCTTC. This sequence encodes CASSGTSESYNEQFF.

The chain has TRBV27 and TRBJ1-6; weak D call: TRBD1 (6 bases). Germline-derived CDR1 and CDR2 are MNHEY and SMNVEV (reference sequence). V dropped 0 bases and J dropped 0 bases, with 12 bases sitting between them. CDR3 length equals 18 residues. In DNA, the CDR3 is TGTGCCAGCAGTTTATCCTTTCAGGGGAGCTCCTATAATTCACCCCTCCACTTT. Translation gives CASSLSFQGSSYNSPLHF.

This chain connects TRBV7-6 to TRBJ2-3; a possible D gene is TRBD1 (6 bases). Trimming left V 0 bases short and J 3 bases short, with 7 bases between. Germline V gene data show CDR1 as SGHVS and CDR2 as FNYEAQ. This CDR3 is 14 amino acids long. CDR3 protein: CASSLAGATDTQYF. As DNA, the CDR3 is TGTGCCAGCAGCTTAGCGGGGGCGACAGATACGCAGTATTTT.

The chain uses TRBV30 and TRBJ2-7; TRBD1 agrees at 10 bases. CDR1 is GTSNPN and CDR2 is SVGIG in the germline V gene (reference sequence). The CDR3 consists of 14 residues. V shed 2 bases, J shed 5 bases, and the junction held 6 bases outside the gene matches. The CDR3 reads CAWSTGTGANEQYF. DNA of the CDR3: TGTGCCTGGAGTACCGGGACAGGGGCGAACGAGCAGTACTTC.

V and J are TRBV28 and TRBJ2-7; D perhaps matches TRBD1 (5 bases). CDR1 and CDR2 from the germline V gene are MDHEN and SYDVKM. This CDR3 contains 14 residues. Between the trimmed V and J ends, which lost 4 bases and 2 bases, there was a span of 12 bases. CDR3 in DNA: TGTGCCAGCAGTTGGATAGACAGTCCCTACGAGCAGTACTTC. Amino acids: CASSWIDSPYEQYF.

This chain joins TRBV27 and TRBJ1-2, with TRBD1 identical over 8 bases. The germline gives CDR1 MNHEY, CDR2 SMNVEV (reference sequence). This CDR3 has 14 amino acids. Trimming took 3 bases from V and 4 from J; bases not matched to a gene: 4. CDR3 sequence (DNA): TGTGCCAGCAGTTTCACCGGGACAGGCTATGGCTACACCTTC. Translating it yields CASSFTGTGYGYTF.

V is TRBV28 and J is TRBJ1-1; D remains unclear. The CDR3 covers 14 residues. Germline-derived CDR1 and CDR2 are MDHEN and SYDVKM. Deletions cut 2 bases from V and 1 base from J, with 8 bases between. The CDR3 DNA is TGTGCCAGCAGTTTAGACTTTGGGAACACTGAAGCTTTCTTT. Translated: CASSLDFGNTEAFF.

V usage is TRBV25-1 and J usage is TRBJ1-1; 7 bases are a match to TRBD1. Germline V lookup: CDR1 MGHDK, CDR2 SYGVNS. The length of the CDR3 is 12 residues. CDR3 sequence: CATGAGGTEAFF. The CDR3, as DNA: TGTGCTACAGGGGCGGGTGGCACTGAAGCTTTCTTT. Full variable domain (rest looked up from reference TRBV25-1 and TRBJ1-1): EADIYQTPRYLVIGTGKKITLECSQTMGHDKMYWYQQDPGMELHLIHYSYGVNSTEKGDLSSESTVSRIRTEHFPLTLESARPSHTSQYLCATGAGGTEAFFGQGTRLTVV.

CDR3 loop: CASSLTGLANEQFF. The CDR3 DNA is TGTGCCAGCAGCTTAACGGGACTAGCGAATGAGCAGTTCTTC. The V and J genes are TRBV7-9 and TRBJ2-1, with 10 positions matching TRBD2. Germline assignment: CDR1 SEHNR and CDR2 FQNEAQ (reference sequence). This CDR3 spans 14 amino acids. The trim removed 2 bases at V and 7 bases at J, leaving 2 bases unmatched.

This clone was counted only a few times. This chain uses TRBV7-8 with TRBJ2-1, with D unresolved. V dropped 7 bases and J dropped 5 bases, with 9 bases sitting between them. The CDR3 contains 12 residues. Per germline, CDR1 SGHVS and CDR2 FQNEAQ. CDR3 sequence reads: CASTLMDNEQFF. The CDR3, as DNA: TGTGCCAGCACCCTCATGGACAATGAGCAGTTCTTC.

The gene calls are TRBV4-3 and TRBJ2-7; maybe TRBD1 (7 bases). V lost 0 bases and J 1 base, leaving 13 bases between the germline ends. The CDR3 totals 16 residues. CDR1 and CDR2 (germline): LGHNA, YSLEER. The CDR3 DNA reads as TGCGCCAGCAGCCAAGATTGGGCAGGGGGGTCCTACGAGCAGTACTTC. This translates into CASSQDWAGGSYEQYF.

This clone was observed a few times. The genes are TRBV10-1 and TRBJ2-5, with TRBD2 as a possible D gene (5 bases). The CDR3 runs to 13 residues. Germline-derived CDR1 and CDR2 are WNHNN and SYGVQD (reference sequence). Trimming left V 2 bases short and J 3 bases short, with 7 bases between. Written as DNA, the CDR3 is TGCGCCAGCAGTGAGGTGAGGGAAGAGACCCAGTACTTC. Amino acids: CASSEVREETQYF.

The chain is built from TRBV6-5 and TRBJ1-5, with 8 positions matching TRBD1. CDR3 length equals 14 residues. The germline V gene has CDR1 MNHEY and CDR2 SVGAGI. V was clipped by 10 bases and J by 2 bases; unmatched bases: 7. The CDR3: CATSGGVRNQPQHF. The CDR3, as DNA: TGTGCCACATCAGGGGGCGTTCGCAATCAGCCCCAGCATTTT.